Listed below are T cell receptor beta chains from one sample, sequenced in a study of cytomegalovirus exposure and HLA in healthy donors. Sequencing was performed with immunoSEQ multiplex PCR; in TCRdb, only in-frame clones are kept and a portion is missing. The table includes some 120,000 clones, around two thirds detected once. Input material: PBMCs. These receptors were collected from a woman aged 40 to 50 in good health and CMV-seropositive. The CDR3 runs from the conserved cysteine through the conserved F or W. The D gene is left open where the match is weak. Only part of the rows carry a size: once, few, many, or a class if the clone is expanded.

v_gene: TRBV7-2; len: 16; j_gene: TRBJ2-5; d_gene: .; abundance: .; CDR3aa: CASSLVLGGLQETQYF
v_gene: TRBV5-1; len: 15; j_gene: TRBJ2-1; d_gene: TRBD2; abundance: once; CDR3aa: CASSFGGGGYNEQFF
v_gene: TRBV9; len: 17; j_gene: TRBJ2-7; d_gene: .; abundance: few; CDR3aa: CASSPGRRLGPAREQYF
v_gene: TRBV5-6; len: 13; j_gene: TRBJ2-7; d_gene: .; abundance: few; CDR3aa: CASSPGLFNEQYF
v_gene: TRBV19; len: 15; j_gene: TRBJ1-1; d_gene: .; abundance: .; CDR3aa: CASSMDAKGDTEAFF
v_gene: TRBV4-1; len: 15; j_gene: TRBJ1-1; d_gene: TRBD1; abundance: .; CDR3aa: CASSRPHGQGTEAFF
v_gene: TRBV7-8; len: 16; j_gene: TRBJ1-2; d_gene: TRBD1; abundance: .; CDR3aa: CASSPRDRGRDYGYTF
v_gene: TRBV4-2; len: 16; j_gene: TRBJ1-6; d_gene: .; abundance: .; CDR3aa: CASSQEGSSYNSPLHF
v_gene: TRBV4-3; len: 15; j_gene: TRBJ2-7; d_gene: TRBD1; abundance: .; CDR3aa: CASSQGDREDYEQYF
v_gene: TRBV4-1; len: 17; j_gene: TRBJ1-3; d_gene: .; abundance: .; CDR3aa: CASSQDSAGLSGNTIYF
v_gene: TRBV13; len: 17; j_gene: TRBJ2-7; d_gene: TRBD1; abundance: .; CDR3aa: CASSLGPTGTASYEQYF
v_gene: TRBV7-2; len: 13; j_gene: TRBJ1-1; d_gene: TRBD1; abundance: .; CDR3aa: CASSFTTSPGQLF
v_gene: TRBV5-4; len: 14; j_gene: TRBJ2-7; d_gene: TRBD1; abundance: few; CDR3aa: CASSWDRAPYEQYF
v_gene: TRBV4-1; len: 13; j_gene: TRBJ2-2; d_gene: .; abundance: .; CDR3aa: CASSQAPGGELFF
v_gene: TRBV29-1; len: 12; j_gene: TRBJ2-3; d_gene: TRBD1; abundance: .; CDR3aa: CSVTGGTDTQYF
v_gene: TRBV25-1; len: 15; j_gene: TRBJ1-4; d_gene: .; abundance: .; CDR3aa: CASSDPGQLNEKLFF
v_gene: TRBV19; len: 13; j_gene: TRBJ1-5; d_gene: .; abundance: .; CDR3aa: CASRQGREKPQHF
v_gene: TRBV5-1; len: 15; j_gene: TRBJ1-1; d_gene: .; abundance: .; CDR3aa: CASSLEAGLNTEAFF
v_gene: TRBV5-4; len: 14; j_gene: TRBJ2-2; d_gene: TRBD2; abundance: .; CDR3aa: CATSGGQSTGELFF
v_gene: TRBV7-2; len: 13; j_gene: TRBJ2-5; d_gene: .; abundance: few; CDR3aa: CASSFSGQETQYF
v_gene: TRBV9; len: 13; j_gene: TRBJ1-1; d_gene: .; abundance: .; CDR3aa: CASSVLENTEAFF
v_gene: TRBV21-1; len: 15; j_gene: TRBJ2-1; d_gene: .; abundance: .; CDR3aa: CASSKERLAGPEQFF
v_gene: TRBV21-1; len: 13; j_gene: TRBJ1-2; d_gene: .; abundance: .; CDR3aa: CASTSRSSYGYTF
v_gene: TRBV7-2; len: 14; j_gene: TRBJ2-2; d_gene: TRBD2; abundance: .; CDR3aa: CASSLGGSHGELFF
v_gene: TRBV5-6; len: 14; j_gene: TRBJ1-1; d_gene: TRBD1; abundance: .; CDR3aa: CASSSLPWTGEAFF
v_gene: TRBV7-2; len: 13; j_gene: TRBJ2-3; d_gene: .; abundance: .; CDR3aa: CASSGHREGTQYF
v_gene: TRBV5-4; len: 14; j_gene: TRBJ2-5; d_gene: TRBD1; abundance: .; CDR3aa: CASSHQGAVETQYF
v_gene: TRBV4-1; len: 18; j_gene: TRBJ2-5; d_gene: TRBD2; abundance: .; CDR3aa: CASSQERGLAGGLETQYF
v_gene: TRBV27; len: 14; j_gene: TRBJ2-3; d_gene: .; abundance: once; CDR3aa: CASTTRQSTDTQYF
v_gene: TRBV4-3; len: 15; j_gene: .; d_gene: .; abundance: once; CDR3aa: CASSFGQLGSYEQYF
v_gene: TRBV5-1; len: 14; j_gene: TRBJ1-1; d_gene: .; abundance: .; CDR3aa: CASSPDPRGTEAFF
v_gene: TRBV15; len: 15; j_gene: TRBJ1-4; d_gene: TRBD1; abundance: few; CDR3aa: CATSLRQGAYEKLFF
v_gene: TRBV2; len: 15; j_gene: TRBJ1-5; d_gene: TRBD1; abundance: .; CDR3aa: CASSDGQGGNQPQHF
v_gene: TRBV7-9; len: 14; j_gene: TRBJ1-1; d_gene: .; abundance: once; CDR3aa: CASSPGWQNTEAFF
v_gene: TRBV7-2; len: 15; j_gene: TRBJ2-3; d_gene: TRBD2; abundance: .; CDR3aa: CASSPSGVSTDTQYF
v_gene: TRBV6-1; len: 13; j_gene: TRBJ1-3; d_gene: .; abundance: .; CDR3aa: CASSEARTLTIYF
v_gene: TRBV2; len: 15; j_gene: TRBJ1-1; d_gene: .; abundance: .; CDR3aa: CASNGAGEGVKRAFF
v_gene: TRBV7-9; len: 14; j_gene: TRBJ1-1; d_gene: TRBD1; abundance: .; CDR3aa: CASSLGQMNTEAFF
v_gene: TRBV4-1; len: 16; j_gene: TRBJ2-5; d_gene: TRBD2; abundance: .; CDR3aa: CASSQGEGGHQETQYF
v_gene: TRBV5-1; len: 15; j_gene: TRBJ2-3; d_gene: .; abundance: .; CDR3aa: CASSFAGPTTDTQYF
v_gene: TRBV7-9; len: 13; j_gene: TRBJ1-1; d_gene: TRBD1; abundance: once; CDR3aa: CASSFWDREEAFF
v_gene: TRBV11-2; len: 15; j_gene: TRBJ2-1; d_gene: .; abundance: .; CDR3aa: CASTLWGDPYNEQFF